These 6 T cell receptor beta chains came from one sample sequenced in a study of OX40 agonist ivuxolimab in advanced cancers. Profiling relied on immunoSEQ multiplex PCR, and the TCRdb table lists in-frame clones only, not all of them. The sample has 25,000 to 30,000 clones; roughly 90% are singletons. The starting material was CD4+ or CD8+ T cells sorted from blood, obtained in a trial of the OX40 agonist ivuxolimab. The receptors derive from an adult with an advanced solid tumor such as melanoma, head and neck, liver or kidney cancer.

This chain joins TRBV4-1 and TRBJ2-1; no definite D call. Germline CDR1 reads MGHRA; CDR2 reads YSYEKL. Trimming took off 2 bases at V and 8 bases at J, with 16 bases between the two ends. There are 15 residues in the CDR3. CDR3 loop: CASSQRQTLVDEQFF. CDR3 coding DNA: TGCGCCAGCAGCCAACGACAAACTCTAGTCGATGAGCAGTTCTTC.

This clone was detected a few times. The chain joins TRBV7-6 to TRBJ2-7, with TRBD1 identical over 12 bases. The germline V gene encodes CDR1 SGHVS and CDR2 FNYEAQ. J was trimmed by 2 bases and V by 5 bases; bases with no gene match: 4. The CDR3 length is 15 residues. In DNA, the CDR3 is TGTGCCAGCAGCCGCGGGACAGGGGGCCCCTACGAGCAGTACTTC. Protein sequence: CASSRGTGGPYEQYF.

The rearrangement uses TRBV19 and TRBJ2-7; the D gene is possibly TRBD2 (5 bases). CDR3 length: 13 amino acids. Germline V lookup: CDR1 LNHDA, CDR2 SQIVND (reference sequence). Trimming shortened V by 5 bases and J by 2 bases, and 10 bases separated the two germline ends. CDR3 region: CASSLLGAYEQYF. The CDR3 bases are TGTGCCAGTAGTTTACTCGGGGCCTACGAGCAGTACTTC.

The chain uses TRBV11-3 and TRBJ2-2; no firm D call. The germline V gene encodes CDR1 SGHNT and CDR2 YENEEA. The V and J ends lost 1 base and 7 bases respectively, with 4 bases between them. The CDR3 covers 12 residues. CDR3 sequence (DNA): TGTGCCAGCAGCTTAGCCAGCGGGGAGCTGTTTTTT. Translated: CASSLASGELFF.

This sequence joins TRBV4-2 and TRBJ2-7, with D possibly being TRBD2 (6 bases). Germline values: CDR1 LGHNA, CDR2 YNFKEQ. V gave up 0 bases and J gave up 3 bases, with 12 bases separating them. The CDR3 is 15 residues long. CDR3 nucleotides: TGTGCCAGCAGCCAAGAGGGGGGAATCGTCTACGAGCAGTACTTC. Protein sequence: CASSQEGGIVYEQYF.

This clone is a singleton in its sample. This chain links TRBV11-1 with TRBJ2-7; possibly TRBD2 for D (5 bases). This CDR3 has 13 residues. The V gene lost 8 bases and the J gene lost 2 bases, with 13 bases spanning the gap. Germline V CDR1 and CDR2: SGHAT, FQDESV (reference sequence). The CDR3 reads CASQRGEAYEQYF. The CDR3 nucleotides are TGTGCCAGCCAACGGGGTGAAGCCTACGAGCAGTACTTC.